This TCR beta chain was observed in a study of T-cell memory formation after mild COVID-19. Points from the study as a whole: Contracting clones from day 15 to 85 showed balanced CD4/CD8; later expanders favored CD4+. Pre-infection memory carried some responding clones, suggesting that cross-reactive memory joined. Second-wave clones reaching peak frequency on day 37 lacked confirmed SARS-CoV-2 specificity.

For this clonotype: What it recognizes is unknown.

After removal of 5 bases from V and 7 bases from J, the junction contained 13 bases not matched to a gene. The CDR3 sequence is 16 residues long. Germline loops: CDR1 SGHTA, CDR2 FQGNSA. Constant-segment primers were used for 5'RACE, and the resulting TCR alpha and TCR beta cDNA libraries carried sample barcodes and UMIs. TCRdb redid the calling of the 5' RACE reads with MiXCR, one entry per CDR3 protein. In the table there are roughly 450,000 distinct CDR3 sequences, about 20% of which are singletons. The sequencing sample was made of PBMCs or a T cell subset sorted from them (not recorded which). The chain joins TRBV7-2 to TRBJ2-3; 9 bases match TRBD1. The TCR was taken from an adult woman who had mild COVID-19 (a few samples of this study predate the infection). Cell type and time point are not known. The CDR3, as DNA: TGTGCCAGCAGCCTTAGTACAGGGGGCGTAGGAAATACGCAGTATTTT. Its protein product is CASSLSTGGVGNTQYF.